The rows below give T cell receptor beta chains drawn from one sample of a study of graft-versus-host responses after intestinal transplantation. Sequenced by immunoSEQ multiplex PCR; TCRdb stores in-frame clones only, minus some. The sample includes under 90,000 clones, around 90% of them seen just once. No antigen has been identified for these receptors. The specimen was unstimulated CD8+ T cells sorted from spleen or lymph node cells, collected before transplant. Receptors were obtained from a human donor who was the organ donor for an intestinal transplant. CDR3s include the opening cysteine and the closing phenylalanine or tryptophan. D genes are given only for firm matches.

>TRBJ2-3|TRBD2|TRBV7-2
CASSPTTSGGADTQYF
>TRBJ2-3|-|TRBV14
CASSPLEGSTDTQYF
>TRBJ1-1|TRBD1|TRBV5-1
CASSYPGQGPEAFF
>TRBJ1-2|-|TRBV19
CASMTRGRSYTF
>TRBJ2-1|-|TRBV19
CASSDWVSLQDEQFF
>TRBJ2-1|-|TRBV15
CATSRDPTTGESSYNEQFF
>TRBJ2-3|-|TRBV4-3
CASSRLLTTTDTQYF
>TRBJ2-5|TRBD2|TRBV6-4
CASSDTGTSGDETQYF
>TRBJ2-1|TRBD2|TRBV7-3
CASSLVPGLGDEQFF
>TRBJ1-5|TRBD1|TRBV19
CASRQGSGNNQPQHF
>TRBJ1-6|-|TRBV9
CASSVANVGPPGNSPLHF
>TRBJ1-2|-|TRBV7-9
CASSLTGVCTF
>TRBJ1-6|-|TRBV5-8
CASSLSQVYNSPLHF
>TRBJ2-5|-|TRBV15
CATSSGGPETQYF
>TRBJ2-2|-|TRBV30
CAWDLNGGPMGGELFF
>TRBJ2-2|-|TRBV6-5
CASRPAPGAGELFF
>TRBJ2-1|TRBD1|TRBV13
CASSGGQGEVNEQFF
>TRBJ2-1|TRBD1|TRBV6-1
CASSELPGQGSGEQFF
>TRBJ2-1|-|TRBV5-1
CASSFTGIHYNEQFF
>TRBJ1-1|-|TRBV15
CATSTRMGGTEAFF
>TRBJ2-2|TRBD2|TRBV6-4
CASSEAGDTGELFF
>TRBJ1-1|-|TRBV11-3
CASSFQGMNTEAFF
>TRBJ1-6|-|TRBV27
CASSNDSGSNSPLHF
>TRBJ1-1|-|TRBV9
CASSVGVRMSTEAFF
>TRBJ2-3|-|TRBV5-6
CASSLAGGQRFRDTQYF
>TRBJ2-3|-|TRBV25-1
CASTGGGTDTQYF
>TRBJ1-3|TRBD1|TRBV4-1
CASSQEGDRGNTIYF
>TRBJ1-2|TRBD1|TRBV7-8
CASSLGRTGEDYGYTF
>TRBJ1-5|TRBD1|TRBV7-8
CASSLATGFGNQPQHF
>TRBJ1-1|-|TRBV6-6
CASSYTGMSEAFF
>TRBJ2-1|-|TRBV7-8
CASSLRGNNEQFF
>TRBJ2-3|-|TRBV14
CASSQAWGEDTQYF
>TRBJ2-1|TRBD1|TRBV18
CASSPYDRVLAYNEQFF